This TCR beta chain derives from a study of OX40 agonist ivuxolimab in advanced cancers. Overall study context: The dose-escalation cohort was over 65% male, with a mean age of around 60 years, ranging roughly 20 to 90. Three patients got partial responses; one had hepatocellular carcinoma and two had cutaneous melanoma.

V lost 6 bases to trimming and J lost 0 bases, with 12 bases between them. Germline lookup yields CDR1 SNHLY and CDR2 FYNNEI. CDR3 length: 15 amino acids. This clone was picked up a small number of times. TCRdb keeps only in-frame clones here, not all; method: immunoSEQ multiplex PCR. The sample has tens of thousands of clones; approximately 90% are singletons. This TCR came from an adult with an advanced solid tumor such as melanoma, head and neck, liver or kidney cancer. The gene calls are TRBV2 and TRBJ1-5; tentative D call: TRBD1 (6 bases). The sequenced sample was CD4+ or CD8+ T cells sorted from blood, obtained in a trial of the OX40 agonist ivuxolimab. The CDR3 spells CASRRDRYSNQPQHF. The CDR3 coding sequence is TGTGCCAGCAGGCGAGACAGGTATAGCAATCAGCCCCAGCATTTT.